These T cell receptor beta chains were read from a single sample in a study of blood T cell repertoires in COVID-19. Data came from immunoSEQ multiplex PCR; TCRdb stores just in-frame clones and leaves some out. The table has 390,000 or so clones, 75% to 90% seen once. Material: PBMCs or T cells enriched from blood (not recorded which). The receptors derive from a woman aged 45-59 years who had recovered from COVID-19. CDR3s include the opening cysteine and the closing phenylalanine or tryptophan. Rows may omit the clone size; those that give it use once, few, many or a size class.

TRBV3-1/TRBV3-2,-,CASSLAGTSYEQYF
TRBV6-5,-,CASTQGVYNSPLHF
TRBV15,-,CATIQQGKKNEKLFF
TRBV3-1/TRBV3-2,-,CASSFSRTGSAGYTF
TRBV19,-,CASSTGQGAGWNSPLHF
TRBV4-2,-,CASSQVVTSGREGEQFF
TRBV7-2,once,CASSLDPSGRTGELFF
TRBV7-9,-,CASSSRGQGLVGDTGELFF
TRBV28,once,CASSSLDRGRDTQYF
TRBV5-4,-,CASSSGLAGGPKTDTQYF
TRBV6-5,-,CASSRKFSGANVLTF
TRBV28,once,CASSLYIFRTGVPGANVLTF
TRBV29-1,few,CSVEGRGEAFF
TRBV5-8,-,CASSSLGESDYGYTF
TRBV5-1,-,CASSLVSGDTEAFF
TRBV7-2,-,CATQGPTLYTF
TRBV5-4,-,CASTTQRGGGYEQYF
TRBV6-5,-,CASSHRDNPNYGYTF
TRBV27,-,CASTPGPYWNNEQFF
TRBV19,-,CASNSAVNTEAFF
TRBV27,-,CASSNYQGARNGYTF
TRBV2,-,CASSEGGGQPQHF
TRBV6-6,-,CASSDSGSGNTIYF
TRBV19,-,CASSTGQGGADTQYF
TRBV6-5,few,CASRPGLTPYNEQFF
TRBV27,-,CASSPGQGRQHYEQYF
TRBV5-1,-,CASSLTSGPPGETQYF
TRBV28,-,CASSTRQGINEKLFF